One and the same sample provided the 14 T cell receptor beta chains below, sequenced in a study of T cells in Graves' hyperthyroidism and ophthalmopathy. The TCR beta CDR3 regions underwent amplification using RNA transcripts as the source. HTBI primers were the set used in a first-round RT-PCR of the TCR CDR3. TCRdb independently ran MiXCR on the multiplex PCR reads; one entry per CDR3 protein. The table includes a few hundred thousand distinct CDR3 sequences, 13% to 15% detected once. Material: blood. The receptors were sampled from a middle-aged woman with Graves' hyperthyroidism.

This clonotype has ten or more counts. This chain uses TRBV11-2 with TRBJ2-5, with 13 bases aligning to TRBD2. The junction had 4 bases not matched to a gene; V was cut back by 5 bases and J by 1 base. The CDR3 spans 16 residues. Looked up from germline, CDR1 is SGHAT and CDR2 is FQNNGV. CDR3 nucleotide sequence: TGTGCCAGCAGCCCACGACTAGCGGGGGGCCAAGAGACCCAGTACTTC. This gives the protein CASSPRLAGGQETQYF.

The gene calls are TRBV10-1 and TRBJ2-2; D might be TRBD2 (5 bases). The V end lost 0 bases, the J end lost 6 bases, and 5 bases lay between the germline ends. CDR1 is WNHNN, CDR2 SYGVQD, per germline (reference sequence). The length of the CDR3 is 13 residues. CDR3 sequence: CASSESRAGELFF. CDR3 bases: TGCGCCAGCAGTGAGTCGAGGGCCGGGGAGCTGTTTTTT.

Note on this clonotype: A much larger clone lies a single base off, so this may be a read error. It is unclear where the CDR3 begins or ends on the DNA, so no DNA is shown, and the CDR3 is as TCRdb lists it. V and J are TRBV2 and TRBJ2-1; the table's D call of TRBD1 was not tested on the DNA. Including both end residues, the CDR3 is 14 amino acids long. Germline CDR1 and CDR2: SNHLY and FYNNEI. CDR3 region: CASSEWGQGNEQLF.

This clonotype has a handful of counts. The V call is TRBV11-3, the J call TRBJ2-1; D remains unclear. V lost 2 bases and J 6 bases, leaving 5 bases between the germline ends. Germline V gene sequence: CDR1 SGHNT, CDR2 YENEEA. The CDR3 has 12 residues. CDR3 bases: TGTGCCAGCAGCTTAATTGTCAATGAGCAGTTCTTC. Translated, it gives CASSLIVNEQFF. Complete variable domain (other parts from reference TRBV11-3 and TRBJ2-1): EAGVVQSPRYKIIEKKQPVAFWCNPISGHNTLYWYLQNLGQGPELLIRYENEEAVDDSQLPKDRFSAERLKGVDSTLKIQPAELGDSAVYLCASSLIVNEQFFGPGTRLTVL.

This clonotype came up many times. The V and J genes are TRBV14 and TRBJ1-1; the D is unclear. The V end was cut by 4 bases, the J end by 5 bases, with 14 bases between. The CDR3 consists of 14 residues. Per germline, CDR1 SGHDN and CDR2 FVKESK. The CDR3: CASSPLGIGTEAFF. CDR3 nucleotides: TGTGCCAGCAGCCCGCTTGGGATCGGGACTGAAGCTTTCTTT.

DNA for the CDR3: TGCAGCGTTGCGGCCCTCCAGGAGACCCAGTACTTC. This encodes CSVAALQETQYF. The genes are TRBV29-1 and TRBJ2-5; D gene uncertain. Trimming left V 4 bases short and J 5 bases short, with 11 bases between. The CDR3 sequence is 12 residues long. Germline lookup yields CDR1 SQVTM and CDR2 ANQGSEA.

A note on this clonotype: With a much larger clone just one base away, this may be a read error. CDR3 sequence (DNA): TGTGCCAGCAATCCGGGACTAGCATCCTACGAGCAGTGCTTC. This translates into CASNPGLASYEQCF. The chain is built from TRBV6-1 and TRBJ2-7, with 9 bases matching TRBD2. The germline CDR1 and CDR2 sequences are MNHNS and SASEGT. The CDR3 covers 14 residues.

This clonotype was recorded at least ten times. V is TRBV5-1 and J is TRBJ1-1; 11 nucleotides match TRBD1. The CDR3 covers 15 residues. CDR1 is SGHRS and CDR2 is YFSETQ in the germline V gene. J lost 2 bases, V lost 4 bases, and 4 bases had no gene match. For the CDR3, the DNA is TGCGCCAGCAGCGAACGGACAGGGGGCAACACTGAAGCTTTCTTT. It specifies CASSERTGGNTEAFF.

This clonotype occurred a few times. The chain carries TRBV20-1 and TRBJ2-7; maybe TRBD1 (6 bases). V lost 8 bases to trimming and J lost 3 bases, with 20 bases between them. Germline V gene sequence: CDR1 DFQATT, CDR2 SNEGSKA (reference sequence). The CDR3 is 14 residues long. DNA of the CDR3: TGCAGTACCGACCGTTGGGCAGGGGACTACGAGCAGTACTTC. Translated: CSTDRWAGDYEQYF.

The CDR3 DNA is TGTGCCATCAGTGGGCAGGGCGAAAATGGCTACACCTTC. Amino acid sequence: CAISGQGENGYTF. The chain uses TRBV10-3 and TRBJ1-2; D may be TRBD1 (5 bases). CDR1 is ENHRY and CDR2 is SYGVKD in the germline V gene. The CDR3 contains 13 residues. V lost 4 bases to trimming and J lost 6 bases, with 12 bases between them.

This clonotype was counted many times. The chain recombines TRBV28 with TRBJ1-1, with TRBD1 as a possible D gene (5 bases). Germline values: CDR1 MDHEN, CDR2 SYDVKM. V gave up 6 bases and J gave up 7 bases, with 12 bases separating them. The CDR3 is made up of 12 amino acids. CDR3 sequence reads: CASRSGGIEAFF. The CDR3 bases are TGTGCCAGCAGATCTGGGGGGATTGAAGCTTTCTTT.

The table lists this clonotype with many counts. The chain recombines TRBV6-1 with TRBJ2-2, with D perhaps TRBD2 (6 bases). V was shortened by 5 bases and J by 2 bases, with 18 bases between the two germline ends. The CDR3 length is 17 residues. Germline lookup yields CDR1 MNHNS and CDR2 SASEGT. DNA of the CDR3: TGTGCCAGCAGTTTAGGACTCCCCGGGAGTAACACCGGGGAGCTGTTTTTT. Amino acids: CASSLGLPGSNTGELFF.

This clonotype has ten or more counts. V and J are TRBV20-1 and TRBJ1-5, with D tentatively TRBD1 (5 bases). Germline CDR1 reads DFQATT; CDR2 reads SNEGSKA (reference sequence). V gave up 6 bases and J gave up 3 bases, with 18 bases separating them. The CDR3 has 15 residues. The CDR3 region is CSALRTGPHNQPQHF. CDR3 coding DNA: TGCAGTGCCCTTAGGACGGGACCGCACAATCAGCCCCAGCATTTT.

Ten or more counts support this clonotype. The chain joins TRBV18 to TRBJ1-1, with D possibly being TRBD1 (5 bases). Germline CDR1 KGHSH, CDR2 LQKENI. The CDR3 extends over 15 amino acids. V lost 2 bases, J lost 1 base, and 11 bases lay in between. The CDR3 DNA sequence: TGTGCCAGCTCACCAGTGGGGGGGTGGAACACTGAAGCTTTCTTT. Translating gives CASSPVGGWNTEAFF.